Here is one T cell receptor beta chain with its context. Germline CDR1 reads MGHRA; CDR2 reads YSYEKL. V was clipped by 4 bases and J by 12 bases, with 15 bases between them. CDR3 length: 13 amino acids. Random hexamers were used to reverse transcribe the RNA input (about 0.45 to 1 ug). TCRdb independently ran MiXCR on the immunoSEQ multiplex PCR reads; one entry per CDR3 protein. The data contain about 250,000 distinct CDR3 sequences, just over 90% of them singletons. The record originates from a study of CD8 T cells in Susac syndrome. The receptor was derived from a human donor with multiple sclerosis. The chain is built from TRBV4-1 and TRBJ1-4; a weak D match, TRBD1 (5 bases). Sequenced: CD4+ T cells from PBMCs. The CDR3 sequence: CASSPGAGVELFF. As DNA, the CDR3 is TGCGCCAGCAGCCCCGGGGCTGGGGTTGAACTGTTTTTT.